The clone carrying this T cell receptor (beta chain) was picked up a small number of times. The target antigen is unknown. The data originate from a study of response to subunit inactivated influenza vaccine. The germline gives CDR1 MGHDK, CDR2 SYGVNS. The junction had 4 bases not matched to a gene; V was cut back by 8 bases and J by 1 base. The CDR3 consists of 14 residues. Study outcomes and limitations: There was a suggestion from the authors that each seasonal influenza vaccination recruits few new T cells.

TCRdb itself ran the RT-PCR reads through MiXCR, one entry per CDR3 protein. In the table there are about 700,000 distinct CDR3 sequences, about 14% of which are singletons. The sequencing used PBMCs from blood, collected approximately 15 days before vaccination. The chain combines TRBV25-1 with TRBJ2-1; 8 nucleotides agree with TRBD2. This sequence originates from a man in his fifties who received an inactivated influenza vaccine. CDR3 region: CASGAGGSYNEQFF. The CDR3 bases are TGTGCCAGCGGGGCGGGAGGATCCTACAATGAGCAGTTCTTC. Filled out from reference TRBV25-1 and TRBJ2-1, the complete variable domain reads EADIYQTPRYLVIGTGKKITLECSQTMGHDKMYWYQQDPGMELHLIHYSYGVNSTEKGDLSSESTVSRIRTEHFPLTLESARPSHTSQYLCASGAGGSYNEQFFGPGTRLTVL.